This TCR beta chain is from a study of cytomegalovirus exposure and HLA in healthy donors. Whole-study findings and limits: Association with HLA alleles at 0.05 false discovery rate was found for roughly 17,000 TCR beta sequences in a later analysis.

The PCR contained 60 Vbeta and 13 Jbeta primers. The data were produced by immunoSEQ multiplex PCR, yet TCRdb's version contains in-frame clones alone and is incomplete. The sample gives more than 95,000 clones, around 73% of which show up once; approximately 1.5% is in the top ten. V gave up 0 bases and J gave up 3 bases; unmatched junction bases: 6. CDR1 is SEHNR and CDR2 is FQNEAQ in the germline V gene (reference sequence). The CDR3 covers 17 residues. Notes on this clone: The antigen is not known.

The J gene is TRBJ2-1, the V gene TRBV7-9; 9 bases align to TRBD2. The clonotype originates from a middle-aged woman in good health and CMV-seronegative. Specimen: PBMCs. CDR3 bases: TGTGCCAGCAGCTTAGCGCGGCGGGAGGGCATCTACAATGAGCAGTTCTTC. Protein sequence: CASSLARREGIYNEQFF.